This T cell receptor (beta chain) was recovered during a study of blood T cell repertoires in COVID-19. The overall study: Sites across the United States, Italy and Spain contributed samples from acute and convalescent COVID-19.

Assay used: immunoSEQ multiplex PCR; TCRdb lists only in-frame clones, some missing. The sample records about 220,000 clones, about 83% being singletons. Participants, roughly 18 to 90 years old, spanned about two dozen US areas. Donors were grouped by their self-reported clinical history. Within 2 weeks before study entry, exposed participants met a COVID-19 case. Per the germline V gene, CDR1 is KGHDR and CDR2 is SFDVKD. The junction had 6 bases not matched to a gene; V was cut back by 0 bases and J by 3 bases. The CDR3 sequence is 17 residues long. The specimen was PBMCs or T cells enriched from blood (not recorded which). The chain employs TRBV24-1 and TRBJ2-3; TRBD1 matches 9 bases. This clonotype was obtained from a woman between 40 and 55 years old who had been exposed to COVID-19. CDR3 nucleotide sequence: TGTGCCACCAGTGATTTGCGGGGGACAGGGAGGACAGATACGCAGTATTTT. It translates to CATSDLRGTGRTDTQYF.